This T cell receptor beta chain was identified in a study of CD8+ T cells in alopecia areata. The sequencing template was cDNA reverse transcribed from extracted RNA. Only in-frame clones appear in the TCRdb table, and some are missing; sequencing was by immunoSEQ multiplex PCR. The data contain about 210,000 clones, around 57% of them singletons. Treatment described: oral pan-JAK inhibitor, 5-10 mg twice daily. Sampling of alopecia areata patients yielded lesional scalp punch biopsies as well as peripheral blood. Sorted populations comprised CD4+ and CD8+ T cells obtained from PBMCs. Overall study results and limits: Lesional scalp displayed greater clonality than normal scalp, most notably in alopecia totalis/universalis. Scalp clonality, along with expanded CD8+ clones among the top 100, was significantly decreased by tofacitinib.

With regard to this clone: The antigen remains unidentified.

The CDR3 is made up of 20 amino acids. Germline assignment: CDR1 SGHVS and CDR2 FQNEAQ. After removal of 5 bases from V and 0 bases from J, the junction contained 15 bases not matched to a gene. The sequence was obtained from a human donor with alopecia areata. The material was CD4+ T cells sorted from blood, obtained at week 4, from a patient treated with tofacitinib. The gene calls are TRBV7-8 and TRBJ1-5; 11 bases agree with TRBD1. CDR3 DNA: TGTGCCAGCAGCGCCAGGTCACGGACAGGGGGCAAGGATAGCAATCAGCCCCAGCATTTT. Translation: CASSARSRTGGKDSNQPQHF.